Shown below are 10 T cell receptor beta chains from a single sample sequenced in a study of metastatic and nonmetastatic thyroid tumors. Among the patients, none had received any treatment before thyroid surgery. TCRdb redid the clone calls on the PCR reads using MiXCR. The table lists 20,000 to 25,000 clones, around 15% of them singletons. The sample taken for sequencing was blood. The receptors shown here come from a female donor with papillary thyroid cancer or a benign thyroid nodule (not recorded which). Some clones in this sample may be carry-over from other donors' samples.

This clone has a count of ten or more. This chain links TRBV4-1 with TRBJ1-6; tentatively, D is TRBD1 (5 bases). Looked up from germline, CDR1 is MGHRA and CDR2 is YSYEKL. V dropped 0 bases and J dropped 9 bases, with 15 bases sitting between them. This CDR3 contains 16 residues. The CDR3 here is CASSQDLGAGGSPLHF. DNA for the CDR3: TGCGCCAGCAGCCAAGATCTCGGGGCAGGCGGTTCACCCCTCCACTTT.

There are a few counts of this clone. The gene calls are TRBV30 and TRBJ1-1, with D hard to call. Between the trimmed V and J ends, which lost 5 bases and 1 base, there was a span of 5 bases. Germline V gene sequence: CDR1 GTSNPN, CDR2 SVGIG (reference sequence). The CDR3 is 11 amino acids. As DNA, the CDR3 is TGTGCCTGGCATAGGAACACTGAAGCTTTCTTT. Encoded protein: CAWHRNTEAFF.

In this sample, this clone turned up a few times. The chain carries TRBV27 and TRBJ2-7; possibly TRBD2 for D (7 bases). V was clipped by 5 bases and J by 4 bases, with 15 bases between them. The CDR3 contains 14 residues. Germline values: CDR1 MNHEY, CDR2 SMNVEV (reference sequence). The CDR3 DNA is TGTGCCAGCAGTAGCGGGACGGACAGATACGAGCAGTACTTC. Its translation is CASSSGTDRYEQYF.

This clone was observed many times. J is TRBJ1-1 and V is TRBV5-1, with unresolved D. Germline lookup yields CDR1 SGHRS and CDR2 YFSETQ. The V and J ends lost 0 bases and 5 bases respectively, with 8 bases between them. There are 13 residues in the CDR3. CDR3 DNA sequence: TGCGCCAGCAGCTTGGGTCATCTGACTGAAGCTTTCTTT. Translated: CASSLGHLTEAFF.

This clone counts as medium-sized (0.01 to 0.1%). This rearrangement joins TRBV12-3 or TRBV12-4 to TRBJ1-5; no firm D call. Trimming pared 3 bases from V and 4 bases from J, leaving 7 bases between. The CDR3 runs 13 residues. The CDR3 protein is CASSFETNQPQHF. The CDR3 DNA is TGTGCCAGCAGTTTTGAGACTAATCAGCCCCAGCATTTT.

This clone was found many times. V is TRBV20-1 and J is TRBJ2-3; 9 bases map to TRBD2. This CDR3 spans 14 amino acids. Germline V gives CDR1 DFQATT, CDR2 SNEGSKA (reference sequence). V gave up 3 bases and J gave up 1 base; unmatched junction bases: 2. The CDR3 sequence: CSASWTSGTDTQYF. In DNA form, the CDR3 reads TGCAGTGCTAGCTGGACTAGCGGCACAGATACGCAGTATTTT.

This clone has ten or more counts. The chain employs TRBV25-1 and TRBJ1-4, with TRBD1 matching over 8 bases. With 2 bases clipped from V and 7 bases from J, the junction kept 6 bases outside the gene matches. The germline V gene has CDR1 MGHDK and CDR2 SYGVNS. The CDR3 is 15 amino acids. CDR3: CASSEPRTGTEKLFF. The CDR3 bases are TGTGCCAGCAGTGAACCCCGGACAGGGACTGAAAAACTGTTTTTT.

This clone appeared many times. The chain recombines TRBV29-1 with TRBJ2-7; 12 positions match TRBD2. The germline V gene has CDR1 SQVTM and CDR2 ANQGSEA. The CDR3 spans 14 residues. V gave up 3 bases and J gave up 12 bases; unmatched junction bases: 12. The CDR3 bases are TGCAGCGTTGAGGTTCAGACTAGCGGGAGAATTAGGTACTTC. This gives the protein CSVEVQTSGRIRYF.

This clone is judged medium-sized. The rearrangement uses TRBV19 and TRBJ1-1, with D possibly being TRBD1 (5 bases). The CDR3 runs to 16 residues. Germline V gives CDR1 LNHDA, CDR2 SQIVND (reference sequence). The V end lost 7 bases, the J end lost 10 bases, and 28 bases lay between the germline ends. CDR3 DNA: TGTGCCAGTAACGGCAACCGGATCCAGGGCCTGGGGGTAGCTTTCTTT. Translation gives CASNGNRIQGLGVAFF.

The table lists this clone with a few counts. This chain connects TRBV11-3 to TRBJ2-2; 7 bases map to TRBD2. The CDR3 loop spans 14 amino acids. The junction had 4 bases not matched to a gene; V was cut back by 4 bases and J by 5 bases. Germline CDR1 SGHNT, CDR2 YENEEA. CDR3 amino acids: CASSSGGTTGELFF. CDR3 DNA: TGTGCCAGCAGCTCCGGGGGGACGACCGGGGAGCTGTTTTTT.